This entry is about one T cell receptor (beta chain). What antigen it recognizes has not been identified. No base quality information exists; no much larger clone differs at one position. From the germline V gene, CDR1 is MGHRA and CDR2 is YSYEKL. Trimmed from V: 6 bases; trimmed from J: 2 bases; junction bases lacking a gene match: 5. From its cysteine to its phenylalanine, the CDR3 spans 14 amino acids. Just the 42-base CDR3 DNA is kept, in frame starting at base 1. Patients with a history of autoimmune disease or receiving systemic immunosuppression were excluded from the trial. Peripheral blood for TCR sequencing was drawn from every dose cohort at baseline, at cycle 4 day 1 and at cycle 7 day 1. The samples were taken from a phase I, first-in-human, multicenter, open-label dose-escalation trial of ivuxolimab. The trial enrolled adults with locally advanced or metastatic head and neck squamous cell, hepatocellular, melanoma or renal cell carcinoma. Before TCR sequencing, CD4+ T cells and CD8+ T cells were sorted from peripheral blood as separate populations.

Genomic DNA was extracted from sorted cells for sequencing of the TCRbeta CDR3 region. The immunoSEQ Assay was used for sequencing of TCRbeta CDR3 regions. TCRdb retrieved this table from immuneACCESS and kept in-frame rearrangements only. Not all clones are present; in checked studies, unresolved V genes account for under half, and no reason is known for the remainder. The sample profile shows 15,000 to 20,000 clones; roughly 88% of them were found once. The ten largest clones take up approximately 28% of the sample. The sample comes from a study of OX40 agonist ivuxolimab in advanced cancers. With regard to the full study: Ivuxolimab was an agonistic, fully human IgG2 monoclonal antibody directed against OX40 (CD134), a costimulatory receptor. Intravenous ivuxolimab was administered to patients every 2 weeks at six dose levels: 0.01, 0.1, 0.3, 1.5, 3 and 10 mg/kg. Three dose-escalation patients achieved partial responses, one with hepatocellular carcinoma and two with cutaneous melanoma. The monotherapy dose-escalation portion (N ≈ 57 patients) of the phase I ivuxolimab trial is reported in the paper. The dose-escalation cohort was almost 85% male with a mean age of around 62 years, ranging from about 23 to 85. The point of sequencing TCRbeta in the periphery was to test whether ivuxolimab changed TCR sequence diversity and drove clonal T-cell expansion. Among the roughly 50 dose-escalation patients, some 19 had hepatocellular carcinoma, about 15 melanoma, 9 renal cell carcinoma and 9 head and neck cancer. Patients were allowed to have had prior anti-PD-1, anti-PD-L1 or anti-CTLA-4 therapy, and around two fifths of the dose-escalation patients had been treated with checkpoint inhibitors. The paper as a whole reports these results and caveats: The antigen specificity of the peripheral T cells that underwent clonal expansion was not determined. In the 0.1-3.0 mg/kg groups, partial responders had among the lowest normalized peripheral clonal expansion, particularly in CD8+ T cells. On average, CD8+ T cells showed more expanded clones than CD4+ T cells after ivuxolimab. Low levels of normalized T-cell clonal expansion were also seen in some patients who did not respond. At doses from 0.1 to 3.0 mg/kg, clonal expansion was seen in both CD4+ and CD8+ blood T cells between baseline and week 6.

This clonotype was obtained from an adult with an advanced solid tumor such as melanoma, head and neck, liver or kidney cancer. Recombination connected TRBV4-1 to TRBJ2-5; 8 bases in the junction line up with TRBD2. Material: CD4+ or CD8+ T cells sorted from blood, obtained in a trial of the OX40 agonist ivuxolimab. The DNA reads TGCGCCAGCAGACCTACTAGCGGACAAGAGACCCAGTACTTC. This gives the protein CASRPTSGQETQYF.